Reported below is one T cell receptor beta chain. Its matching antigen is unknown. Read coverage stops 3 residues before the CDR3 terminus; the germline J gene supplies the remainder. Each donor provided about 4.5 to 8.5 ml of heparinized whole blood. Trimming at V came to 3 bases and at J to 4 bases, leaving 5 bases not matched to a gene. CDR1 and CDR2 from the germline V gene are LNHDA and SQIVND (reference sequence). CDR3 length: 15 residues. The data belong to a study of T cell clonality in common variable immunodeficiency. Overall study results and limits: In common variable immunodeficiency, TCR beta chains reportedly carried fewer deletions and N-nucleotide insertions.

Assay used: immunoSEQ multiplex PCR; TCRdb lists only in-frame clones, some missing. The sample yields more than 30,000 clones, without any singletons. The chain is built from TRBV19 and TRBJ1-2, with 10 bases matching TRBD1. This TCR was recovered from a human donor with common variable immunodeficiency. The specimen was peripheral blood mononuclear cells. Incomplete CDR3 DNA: TGTGCCAGTAGTATGGGACAGGGGTATAGCTATGGC. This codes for CASSMGQGYSYG. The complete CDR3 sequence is CASSMGQGYSYGYTF.